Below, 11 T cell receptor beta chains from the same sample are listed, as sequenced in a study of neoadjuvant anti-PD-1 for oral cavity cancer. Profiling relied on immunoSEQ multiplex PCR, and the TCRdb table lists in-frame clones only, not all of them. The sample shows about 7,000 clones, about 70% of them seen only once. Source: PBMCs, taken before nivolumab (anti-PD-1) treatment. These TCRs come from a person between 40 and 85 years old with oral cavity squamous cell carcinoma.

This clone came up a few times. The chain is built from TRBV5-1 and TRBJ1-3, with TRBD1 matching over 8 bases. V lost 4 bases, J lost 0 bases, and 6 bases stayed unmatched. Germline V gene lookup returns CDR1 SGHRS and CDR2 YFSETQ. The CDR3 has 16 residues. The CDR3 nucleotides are TGCGCCAGCAGCCTGGGACAGGCCTACTCTGGAAACACCATATATTTT. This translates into CASSLGQAYSGNTIYF.

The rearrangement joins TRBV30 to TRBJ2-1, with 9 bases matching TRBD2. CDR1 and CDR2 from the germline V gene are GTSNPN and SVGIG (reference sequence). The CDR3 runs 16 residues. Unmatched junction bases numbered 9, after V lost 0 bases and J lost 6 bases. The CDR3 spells CAWSVLASGAVNEQFF. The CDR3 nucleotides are TGTGCCTGGAGTGTATTGGCTAGCGGGGCGGTCAATGAGCAGTTCTTC.

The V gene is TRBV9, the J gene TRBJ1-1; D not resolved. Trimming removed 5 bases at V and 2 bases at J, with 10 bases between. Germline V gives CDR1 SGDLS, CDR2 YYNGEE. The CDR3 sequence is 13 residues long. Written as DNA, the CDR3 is TGTGCCAGCAGTGCCCGCCTTAACACTGAAGCTTTCTTT. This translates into CASSARLNTEAFF.

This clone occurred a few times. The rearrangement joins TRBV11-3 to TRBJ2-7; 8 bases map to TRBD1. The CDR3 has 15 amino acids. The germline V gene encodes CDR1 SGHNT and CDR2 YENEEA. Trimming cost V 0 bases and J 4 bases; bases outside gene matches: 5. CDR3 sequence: CASSLDEGQEYEQYF. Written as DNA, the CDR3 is TGTGCCAGCAGCTTAGATGAGGGACAGGAGTACGAGCAGTACTTC.

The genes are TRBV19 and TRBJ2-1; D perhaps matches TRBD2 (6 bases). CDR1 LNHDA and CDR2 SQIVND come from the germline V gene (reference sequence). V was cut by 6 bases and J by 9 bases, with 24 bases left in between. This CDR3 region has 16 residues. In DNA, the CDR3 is TGTGCCAGTAGCATCACCCGGACTAACCCGCTTGGTGAGCAGTTCTTC. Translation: CASSITRTNPLGEQFF.

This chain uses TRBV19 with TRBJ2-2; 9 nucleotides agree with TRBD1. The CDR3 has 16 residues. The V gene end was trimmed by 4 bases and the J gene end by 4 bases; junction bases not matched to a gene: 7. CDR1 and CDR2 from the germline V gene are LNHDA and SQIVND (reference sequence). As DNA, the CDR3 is TGTGCCAGTAGTAACCCCTCGACAGGGGGCACCGGGGAGCTGTTTTTT. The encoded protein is CASSNPSTGGTGELFF.

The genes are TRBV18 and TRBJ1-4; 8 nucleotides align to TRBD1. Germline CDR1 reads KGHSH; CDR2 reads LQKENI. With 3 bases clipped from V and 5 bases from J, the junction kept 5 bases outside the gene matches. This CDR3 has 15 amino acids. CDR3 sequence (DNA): TGTGCCAGCTCACCGATGACAGGGGACAATGAAAAACTGTTTTTT. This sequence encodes CASSPMTGDNEKLFF.

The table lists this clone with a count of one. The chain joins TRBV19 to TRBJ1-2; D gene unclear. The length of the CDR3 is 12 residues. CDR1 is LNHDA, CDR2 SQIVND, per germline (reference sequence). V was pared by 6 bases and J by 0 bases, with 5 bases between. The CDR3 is CASRSANYGYTF. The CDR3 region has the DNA TGTGCCAGTAGGAGTGCTAACTATGGCTACACCTTC.

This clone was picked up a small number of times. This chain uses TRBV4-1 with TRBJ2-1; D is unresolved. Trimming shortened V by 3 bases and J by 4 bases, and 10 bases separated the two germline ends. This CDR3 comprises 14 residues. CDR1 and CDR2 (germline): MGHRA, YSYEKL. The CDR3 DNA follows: TGCGCCAGCAGCCACCACCGGGCATACAATGAGCAGTTCTTC. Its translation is CASSHHRAYNEQFF.

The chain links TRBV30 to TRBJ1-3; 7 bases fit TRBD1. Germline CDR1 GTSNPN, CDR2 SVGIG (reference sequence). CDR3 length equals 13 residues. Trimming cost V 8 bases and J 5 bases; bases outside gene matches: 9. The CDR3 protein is CAHNPGQRNTIYF. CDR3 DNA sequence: TGTGCCCATAACCCGGGACAGAGAAACACCATATATTTT.

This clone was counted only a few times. CDR3 in amino acids: CASSFIRGSGDQPQHF. DNA for the CDR3: TGTGCCAGCAGTTTCATTCGAGGTTCGGGAGATCAGCCCCAGCATTTT. V is TRBV28 and J is TRBJ1-5; D is unclear. Trimming took 3 bases from V and 5 from J, leaving 17 bases between them. This CDR3 spans 16 amino acids. Germline V lookup: CDR1 MDHEN, CDR2 SYDVKM.